This T cell receptor (beta chain) was recorded in a study of blood T cells in healthy people across ages. V lost 4 bases and J 7 bases, leaving 14 bases between the germline ends. CDR1 and CDR2 from the germline V gene are LGHDT and YNNKEL (reference sequence). The CDR3 is 14 residues long. The authors ran a second PCR of about 7 to 12 cycles using a sample-barcoded 5' primer and a J-beta primer mix. Through a template-switch adaptor with 12 random nucleotides, each cDNA molecule received a tag. Via MiXCR, TCRdb re-called the 5' RACE reads, giving one row per CDR3 protein. Of more than 1,400,000 distinct CDR3 sequences listed, roughly 45% were seen once; the top ten hold approximately 7.9%.

Material for sequencing was blood. This TCR came from a woman aged 18-35 years in good health. This chain uses TRBV3-1 with TRBJ2-1, with D uncertain. CDR3 nucleotide sequence: TGTGCCAGCAGCCGAGCGTTAGCTGGGAATGAGCAGTTCTTC. Encoded protein: CASSRALAGNEQFF.